This paragraph covers one T cell receptor (beta chain) sequence. Its target is not known. Using immunoSEQ multiplex PCR, the repertoire was profiled, and TCRdb retains in-frame clones only, with some absent. The sample has tens of thousands of clones; around 89% are singletons. The data were obtained in a study of OX40 agonist ivuxolimab in advanced cancers. Across the study: Three partial responders included one hepatocellular carcinoma patient and two cutaneous melanoma patients.

Findings and caveats of the study: Researchers did not determine the expanded peripheral T cells' antigen specificity.

Germline V gives CDR1 SGHVS, CDR2 FQNEAQ. The CDR3 length is 15 residues. V was pared by 0 bases and J by 8 bases, with 16 bases between. This receptor was taken from an adult with an advanced solid tumor such as melanoma, head and neck, liver or kidney cancer. V gene TRBV7-8 combines with J gene TRBJ1-2; no firm D call. Sample: CD4+ or CD8+ T cells sorted from blood, taken in a trial of the OX40 agonist ivuxolimab. In DNA, the CDR3 is TGTGCCAGCAGCTTAGCGTCGGGCGTAACCGGGGGCTACACCTTC. Translated: CASSLASGVTGGYTF.